These T cell receptor beta chains were read from a single sample in a study of cytomegalovirus exposure and HLA in healthy donors. Libraries were prepared by immunoSEQ multiplex PCR; TCRdb keeps only in-frame clonotypes and omits some of them. The sample yields around 95,000 clones, roughly four fifths seen once. What was sequenced was PBMCs. These receptor sequences come from a man under 40 in good health and CMV-seropositive. Each CDR3 is given with its conserved first and last residue. D genes are given only for firm matches. The listing skips clone size in some rows; elsewhere it reads once, few, many or a size class.

d_gene: -; abundance: once; j_gene: TRBJ2-5; v_gene: TRBV28; CDR3aa: CASSLTSPNREETQYF; CDR3nt: TGTGCCAGCAGTTTAACCTCCCCGAACAGGGAAGAGACCCAGTACTTC
d_gene: -; abundance: -; j_gene: TRBJ2-1; v_gene: TRBV5-4; CDR3aa: CASSHPGGDEQFF; CDR3nt: TGTGCCAGCAGCCACCCCGGCGGCGATGAGCAGTTCTTC
d_gene: -; abundance: few; j_gene: TRBJ2-7; v_gene: TRBV11-2; CDR3aa: CASSLIAAGPTYEQYF; CDR3nt: TGTGCCAGCAGCTTAATAGCGGCAGGGCCTACCTACGAGCAGTACTTC
d_gene: -; abundance: -; j_gene: TRBJ1-4; v_gene: TRBV6-5; CDR3aa: CASSYSGALEEKLFF; CDR3nt: TGTGCCAGCAGTTACTCAGGGGCCCTTGAGGAAAAACTGTTTTTT
d_gene: -; abundance: -; j_gene: TRBJ2-7; v_gene: TRBV6-5; CDR3aa: CASSLGRGYEQYF; CDR3nt: TGTGCCAGCAGTTTAGGCAGGGGCTACGAGCAGTACTTC
d_gene: TRBD1; abundance: once; j_gene: TRBJ1-2; v_gene: TRBV2; CDR3aa: CASSRNWGQGIDGYTF; CDR3nt: TGTGCCAGCAGTCGCAATTGGGGACAGGGTATAGATGGCTACACCTTC
d_gene: -; abundance: once; j_gene: TRBJ1-2; v_gene: TRBV30; CDR3aa: CAWSVREKVGGYTF; CDR3nt: TGTGCCTGGAGTGTAAGGGAGAAGGTGGGGGGCTACACCTTC
d_gene: -; abundance: -; j_gene: TRBJ2-2; v_gene: TRBV4-3; CDR3aa: CASSRGVGAGPSGELFF; CDR3nt: TGCGCCAGCAGCCGAGGAGTAGGGGCCGGGCCGAGCGGGGAGCTGTTTTTT
d_gene: -; abundance: few; j_gene: TRBJ1-1; v_gene: TRBV2; CDR3aa: CASRDTLNTEAFF; CDR3nt: TGTGCCAGCCGCGACACCCTGAACACTGAAGCTTTCTTT
d_gene: -; abundance: -; j_gene: TRBJ1-4; v_gene: TRBV6-5; CDR3aa: CASSYLGGGEKLFF; CDR3nt: TGTGCCAGCAGTTACTTGGGGGGAGGAGAAAAACTGTTTTTT
d_gene: TRBD1; abundance: -; j_gene: TRBJ2-7; v_gene: TRBV7-2; CDR3aa: CASSPGQASYEQYF; CDR3nt: TGTGCCAGCAGCCCGGGACAGGCCTCCTACGAGCAGTACTTC
d_gene: TRBD2; abundance: once; j_gene: TRBJ2-7; v_gene: TRBV6-1; CDR3aa: CASSEVAGAMDEQYF; CDR3nt: TGTGCCAGCAGTGAAGTGGCGGGAGCAATGGACGAGCAGTACTTC
d_gene: TRBD2; abundance: -; j_gene: TRBJ2-7; v_gene: TRBV6-1; CDR3aa: CASSERASGLPTYEQYF; CDR3nt: TGTGCCAGCAGTGAACGGGCTAGCGGCCTCCCTACCTACGAGCAGTACTTC
d_gene: -; abundance: -; j_gene: TRBJ1-3; v_gene: TRBV5-1; CDR3aa: CASSLSGVTGNTIYF; CDR3nt: TGCGCCAGCAGCTTGAGTGGAGTTACTGGAAACACCATATATTTT
d_gene: TRBD2; abundance: -; j_gene: TRBJ2-7; v_gene: TRBV29-1; CDR3aa: CSVGTSGRISYEQYF; CDR3nt: TGCAGCGTTGGGACTAGCGGGAGGATCTCCTACGAGCAGTACTTC
d_gene: TRBD1; abundance: -; j_gene: TRBJ1-2; v_gene: TRBV7-2; CDR3aa: CASRLGQGALGYTF; CDR3nt: TGTGCCAGCAGGTTAGGACAGGGGGCGCTTGGCTACACCTTC
d_gene: TRBD2; abundance: -; j_gene: TRBJ2-7; v_gene: TRBV7-9; CDR3aa: CASSPGLAGFYEQYF; CDR3nt: TGTGCCAGCAGCCCGGGACTAGCGGGATTCTACGAGCAGTACTTC
d_gene: TRBD1; abundance: -; j_gene: TRBJ2-5; v_gene: TRBV7-9; CDR3aa: CASSRDRGLGETQYF; CDR3nt: TGTGCCAGCAGCCGCGACAGGGGGCTGGGGGAGACCCAGTACTTC
d_gene: -; abundance: -; j_gene: TRBJ2-5; v_gene: TRBV7-9; CDR3aa: CASSVPHRQETQYF; CDR3nt: TGTGCCAGCAGCGTCCCTCACAGACAAGAGACCCAGTACTTC
d_gene: TRBD2; abundance: -; j_gene: TRBJ2-7; v_gene: TRBV5-5; CDR3aa: CASSPLTSAYEQYF; CDR3nt: TGTGCCAGCAGCCCGTTGACTAGCGCTTACGAGCAGTACTTC
d_gene: -; abundance: -; j_gene: TRBJ2-3; v_gene: TRBV12-5; CDR3aa: CASAPGASGFGDTQYF; CDR3nt: TGTGCTAGTGCCCCAGGGGCTAGCGGTTTCGGAGATACGCAGTATTTT
d_gene: -; abundance: -; j_gene: TRBJ2-1; v_gene: TRBV6-5; CDR3aa: CASSSDRNNEQFF; CDR3nt: TGTGCCAGCAGTTCCGACAGGAACAATGAGCAGTTCTTC
d_gene: TRBD2; abundance: few; j_gene: TRBJ2-5; v_gene: TRBV4-2; CDR3aa: CASSQDPMAGGQETQYF; CDR3nt: TGTGCCAGCAGCCAAGATCCGATGGCGGGAGGTCAAGAGACCCAGTACTTC
d_gene: -; abundance: -; j_gene: TRBJ2-7; v_gene: TRBV14; CDR3aa: CASSRVLIYEQYF; CDR3nt: TGTGCCAGCAGCCGCGTCTTAATTTACGAGCAGTACTTC
d_gene: -; abundance: -; j_gene: TRBJ2-3; v_gene: TRBV18; CDR3aa: CASSPLESTDTQYF; CDR3nt: TGTGCCAGCTCACCACTAGAGAGCACAGATACGCAGTATTTT
d_gene: -; abundance: -; j_gene: TRBJ1-5; v_gene: TRBV5-1; CDR3aa: CASSLGGTTSSNQPQHF; CDR3nt: TGCGCCAGCAGCTTGGGGGGCACTACCAGTAGCAATCAGCCCCAGCATTTT
d_gene: -; abundance: -; j_gene: TRBJ1-5; v_gene: TRBV5-1; CDR3aa: CASSPTVNQPQHF; CDR3nt: TGCGCCAGCAGCCCTACAGTCAATCAGCCCCAGCATTTT
d_gene: -; abundance: -; j_gene: TRBJ1-1; v_gene: TRBV12-5; CDR3aa: CASGLSHRPTEAFF; CDR3nt: TGTGCTAGTGGTTTGTCCCACAGACCCACTGAAGCTTTCTTT
d_gene: TRBD2; abundance: -; j_gene: TRBJ2-1; v_gene: TRBV28; CDR3aa: CASRGTTNNEQFF; CDR3nt: TGTGCCAGCAGGGGGACTACTAACAATGAGCAGTTCTTC
d_gene: -; abundance: -; j_gene: TRBJ2-7; v_gene: TRBV7-9; CDR3aa: CSSSLGQGRSSYEQYF; CDR3nt: TGTTCCAGCAGCTTAGGTCAGGGTCGGAGCTCCTACGAGCAGTACTTC
d_gene: TRBD1; abundance: -; j_gene: TRBJ1-1; v_gene: TRBV18; CDR3aa: CASSPQTGLTEAFF; CDR3nt: TGTGCCAGCTCACCACAGACAGGGCTTACTGAAGCTTTCTTT
d_gene: TRBD1; abundance: -; j_gene: TRBJ1-5; v_gene: TRBV6-5; CDR3aa: CASSSDRGNQPQHF; CDR3nt: TGTGCCAGCAGTTCGGACAGGGGAAATCAGCCCCAGCATTTT
d_gene: TRBD2; abundance: -; j_gene: TRBJ2-2; v_gene: TRBV7-6; CDR3aa: CASSKGLAMLAGELFF; CDR3nt: TGTGCCAGCAGCAAGGGACTAGCGATGCTCGCCGGGGAGCTGTTTTTT
d_gene: TRBD1; abundance: once; j_gene: TRBJ1-1; v_gene: TRBV7-6; CDR3aa: CASRQNGDRVSEAFF; CDR3nt: TGTGCCAGCAGACAGAACGGGGACAGGGTATCTGAAGCTTTCTTT
d_gene: TRBD2; abundance: -; j_gene: TRBJ2-2; v_gene: TRBV6-6; CDR3aa: CASSHRLAGGTGELFF; CDR3nt: TGTGCCAGCAGTCACAGACTAGCGGGTGGCACCGGGGAGCTGTTTTTT
d_gene: TRBD2; abundance: -; j_gene: TRBJ2-3; v_gene: TRBV7-2; CDR3aa: CASSLSPAGWIDTQYF; CDR3nt: TGTGCCAGCAGCTTATCACCAGCGGGATGGATAGATACGCAGTATTTT
d_gene: -; abundance: -; j_gene: TRBJ1-4; v_gene: TRBV4-1; CDR3aa: CASSQSGSLGTNEKLFF; CDR3nt: TGCGCCAGCAGCCAATCCGGGAGCCTGGGCACTAATGAAAAACTGTTTTTT
d_gene: TRBD2; abundance: -; j_gene: TRBJ2-1; v_gene: TRBV6-5; CDR3aa: CASLPAGGRGNEQFF; CDR3nt: TGTGCCAGCCTCCCCGCGGGAGGGAGGGGCAATGAGCAGTTCTTC
d_gene: -; abundance: -; j_gene: TRBJ2-1; v_gene: TRBV11-3; CDR3aa: CASSLDLATEQFF; CDR3nt: TGTGCCAGCAGCTTAGATCTAGCAACTGAGCAGTTCTTC
d_gene: -; abundance: -; j_gene: TRBJ2-3; v_gene: TRBV6-1; CDR3aa: CASSESTPGTDTQYF; CDR3nt: TGTGCCAGCAGTGAATCAACCCCCGGGACAGATACGCAGTATTTT
d_gene: -; abundance: -; j_gene: TRBJ2-7; v_gene: TRBV14; CDR3aa: CASSRARGSGEQYF; CDR3nt: TGTGCCAGCAGCCGAGCCCGGGGGTCGGGGGAGCAGTACTTC
d_gene: -; abundance: -; j_gene: TRBJ1-5; v_gene: TRBV28; CDR3aa: CASSLWSSGVKGTQHF; CDR3nt: TGTGCCAGCAGTTTATGGTCTTCGGGGGTTAAGGGGACCCAGCATTTT
d_gene: TRBD1; abundance: -; j_gene: TRBJ1-1; v_gene: TRBV10-2; CDR3aa: CATRIGGANTEAFF; CDR3nt: TGCGCCACCAGGATAGGGGGCGCGAACACTGAAGCTTTCTTT
d_gene: -; abundance: -; j_gene: TRBJ1-5; v_gene: TRBV6-6; CDR3aa: CASTREANQPQHF; CDR3nt: TGTGCCAGCACCAGGGAAGCCAATCAGCCCCAGCATTTT